This T cell receptor beta chain derives from a study of blood T cell repertoires in COVID-19. For the study at large: Sample material is recorded as cDNA or gDNA derived from T cells, B-cell-depleted T cells, or PBMCs.

CDR3 size: 15 residues. V lost 4 bases to trimming and J lost 0 bases; unmatched junction nucleotides: 5. Germline V gene lookup returns CDR1 SGHRS and CDR2 YFSETQ. This clone was observed a single time. Resolution of symptoms, clearance, or two negative PCRs was present in recovered Cohort 3 donors. Per the study methods: Scientists estimated how many nucleated cells there were by amplifying reference gene primers. Using immunoSEQ multiplex PCR, the repertoire was profiled, and TCRdb retains in-frame clones only, with some absent. V and J calls and clone size come straight from that table; D and trimming were deduced from the DNA. The data contain about 480,000 clones, around 89% of them singletons.

The sequenced sample was PBMCs or T cells enriched from blood (not recorded which). This receptor was obtained from a woman aged 40-49 years who had recovered from COVID-19. The V and J genes are TRBV5-1 and TRBJ2-3, with 7 bases fitting TRBD2. The CDR3 coding sequence is TGCGCCAGCAGCACGAGCGGGGCTAGCACAGATACGCAGTATTTT. Protein: CASSTSGASTDTQYF.